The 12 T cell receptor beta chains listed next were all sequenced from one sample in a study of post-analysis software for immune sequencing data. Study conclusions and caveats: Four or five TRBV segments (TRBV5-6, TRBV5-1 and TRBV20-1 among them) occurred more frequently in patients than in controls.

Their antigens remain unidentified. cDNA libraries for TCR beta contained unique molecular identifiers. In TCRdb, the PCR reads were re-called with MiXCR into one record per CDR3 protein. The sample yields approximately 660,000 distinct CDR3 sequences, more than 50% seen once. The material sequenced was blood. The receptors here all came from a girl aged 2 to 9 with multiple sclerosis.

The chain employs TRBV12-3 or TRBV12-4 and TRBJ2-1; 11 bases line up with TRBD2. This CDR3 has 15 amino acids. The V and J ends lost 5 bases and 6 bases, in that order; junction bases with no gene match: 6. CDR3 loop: CASSRSGGAINEQFF. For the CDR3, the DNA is TGTGCCAGCAGTCGTAGCGGGGGGGCTATCAATGAGCAGTTCTTC.

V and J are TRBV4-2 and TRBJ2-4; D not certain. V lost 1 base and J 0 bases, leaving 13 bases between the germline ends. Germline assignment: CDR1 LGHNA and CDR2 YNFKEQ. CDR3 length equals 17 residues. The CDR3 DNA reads TGTGCCAGCAGCCAAGGGGGTCTGAGCTTAGCCAAAAACATTCAGTACTTC. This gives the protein CASSQGGLSLAKNIQYF.

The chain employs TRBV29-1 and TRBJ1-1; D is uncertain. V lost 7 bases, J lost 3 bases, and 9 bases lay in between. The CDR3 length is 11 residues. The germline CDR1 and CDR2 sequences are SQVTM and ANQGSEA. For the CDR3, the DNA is TGCAGCGCGAACACGTACACTGAAGCTTTCTTT. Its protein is CSANTYTEAFF. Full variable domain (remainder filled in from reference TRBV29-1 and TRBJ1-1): SAVISQKPSRDICQRGTSLTIQCQVDSQVTMMFWYRQQPGQSLTLIATANQGSEATYESGFVIDKFPISRPNLTFSTLTVSNMSPEDSSIYLCSANTYTEAFFGQGTRLTVV.

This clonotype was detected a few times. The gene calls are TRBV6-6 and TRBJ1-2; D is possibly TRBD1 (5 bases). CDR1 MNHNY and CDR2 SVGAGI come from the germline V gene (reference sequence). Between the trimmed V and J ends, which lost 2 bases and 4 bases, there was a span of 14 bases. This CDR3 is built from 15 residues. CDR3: CASSYRQGDAYGYTF. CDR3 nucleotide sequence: TGTGCCAGCAGTTACAGGCAGGGAGACGCCTATGGCTACACCTTC.

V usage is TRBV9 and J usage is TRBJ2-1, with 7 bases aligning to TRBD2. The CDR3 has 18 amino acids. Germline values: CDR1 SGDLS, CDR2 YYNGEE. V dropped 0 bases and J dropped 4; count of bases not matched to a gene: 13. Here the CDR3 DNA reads TGTGCCAGCAGCGTAGGGCTAGCGGAACATCCCCCATACAATGAGCAGTTCTTC. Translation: CASSVGLAEHPPYNEQFF.

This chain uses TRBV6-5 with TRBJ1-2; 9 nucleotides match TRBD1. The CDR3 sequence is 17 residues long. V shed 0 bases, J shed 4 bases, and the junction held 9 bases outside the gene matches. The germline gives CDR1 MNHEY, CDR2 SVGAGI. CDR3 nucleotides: TGTGCCAGCAGTTACTCCACGGGACAGGGAGGGGGCTATGGCTACACCTTC. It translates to CASSYSTGQGGGYGYTF.

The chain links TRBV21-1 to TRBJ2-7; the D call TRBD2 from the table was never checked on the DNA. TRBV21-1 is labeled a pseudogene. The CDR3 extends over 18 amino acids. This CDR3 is CASAIGTPGTSGSYEQYF. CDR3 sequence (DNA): TGTGCCAGTGCCATCGGGACACCCGGGACTAGCGGGTCCTACGAGCAGTACTTC.

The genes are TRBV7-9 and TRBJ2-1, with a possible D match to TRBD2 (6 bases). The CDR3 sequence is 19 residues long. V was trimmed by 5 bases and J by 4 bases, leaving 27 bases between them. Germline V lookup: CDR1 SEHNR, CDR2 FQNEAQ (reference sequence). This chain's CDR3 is CASSTAALSETSVYNEQFF. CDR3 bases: TGTGCCAGCAGCACGGCAGCTCTCAGCGAGACTAGTGTTTACAATGAGCAGTTCTTC.

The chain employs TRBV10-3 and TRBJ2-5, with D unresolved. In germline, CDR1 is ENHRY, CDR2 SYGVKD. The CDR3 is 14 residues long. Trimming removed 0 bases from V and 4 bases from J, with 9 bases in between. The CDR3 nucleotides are TGTGCCATCAGTGAGTCCATGTACCGAGAGACCCAGTACTTC. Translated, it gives CAISESMYRETQYF.

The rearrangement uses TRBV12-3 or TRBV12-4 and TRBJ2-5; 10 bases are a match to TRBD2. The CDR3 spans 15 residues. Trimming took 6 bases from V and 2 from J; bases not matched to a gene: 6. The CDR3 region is CASSSGTSAQETQYF. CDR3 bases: TGTGCCAGCAGCTCCGGGACTAGCGCTCAAGAGACCCAGTACTTC.

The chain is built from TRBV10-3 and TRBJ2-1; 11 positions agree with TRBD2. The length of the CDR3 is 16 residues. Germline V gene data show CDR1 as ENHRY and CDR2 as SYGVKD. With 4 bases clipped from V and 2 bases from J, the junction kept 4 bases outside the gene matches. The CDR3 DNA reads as TGTGCCATCAGTGGTTCGGGACTAGCGGCCTACAATGAGCAGTTCTTC. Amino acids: CAISGSGLAAYNEQFF.

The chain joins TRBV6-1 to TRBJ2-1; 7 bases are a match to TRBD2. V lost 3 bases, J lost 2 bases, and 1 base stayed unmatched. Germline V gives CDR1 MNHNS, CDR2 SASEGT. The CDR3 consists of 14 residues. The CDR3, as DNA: TGTGCCAGCAGTGAGGGGACTACCTACAATGAGCAGTTCTTC. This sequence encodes CASSEGTTYNEQFF.